This T cell receptor beta chain was documented in a study of shared clonotypes between healthy human individuals. Study-level results: An anticipated effect of sequencing depth on clonotype sharing among donors was recognized. At large depth, rarefaction still showed sorted-subset sequencing to be incomplete. Naive subsets generally had larger estimated richness than memory subsets.

Sequencing was performed with immunoSEQ multiplex PCR; in TCRdb, only in-frame clones are kept and a portion is missing. The table records approximately 2.4 million clones, approximately 95% of them present only once. The CDR3 is made up of 13 amino acids. The V segment lost 6 bases and the J segment 5 bases; nucleotides outside the gene matches: 6. Germline values: CDR1 LNHDA, CDR2 SQIVND (reference sequence). A word on this clone: Antigen: not known.

This clonotype was sampled from a man aged 18 to 30 in good health. Sample: naive CD4+ T cells sorted from blood. As to subset: CD45RA+ positively selected. The chain recombines TRBV19 with TRBJ2-7; 8 bases are shared with TRBD1. The CDR3 is CASRADRAHEQYF. The CDR3 coding sequence is TGTGCCAGTAGAGCGGACAGGGCCCACGAGCAGTACTTC.